This T cell receptor beta chain was captured in a study of shared clonotypes between healthy human individuals. In the case of this clone: This same CDR3 is encoded by further DNA sequences in the sample.

Produced via immunoSEQ multiplex PCR; TCRdb's table is partial and in-frame only. The table has 2 million or so clones, roughly 95% seen once; the top ten hold approximately 0.13%. V was shortened by 0 bases and J by 1 base, with 6 bases between the two germline ends. Germline loops: CDR1 SGHNT, CDR2 YENEEA. This CDR3 has 15 residues. The sample comprised naive CD4+ T cells sorted from blood. Noted subset: CD45RA+ positively selected. This clonotype was obtained from a man younger than 35 in good health. The chain recombines TRBV11-3 with TRBJ2-2, with D perhaps TRBD1 (6 bases). The CDR3 is CASSLDRGNTGELFF. CDR3 DNA: TGTGCCAGCAGCTTAGACAGGGGGAACACCGGGGAGCTGTTTTTT.